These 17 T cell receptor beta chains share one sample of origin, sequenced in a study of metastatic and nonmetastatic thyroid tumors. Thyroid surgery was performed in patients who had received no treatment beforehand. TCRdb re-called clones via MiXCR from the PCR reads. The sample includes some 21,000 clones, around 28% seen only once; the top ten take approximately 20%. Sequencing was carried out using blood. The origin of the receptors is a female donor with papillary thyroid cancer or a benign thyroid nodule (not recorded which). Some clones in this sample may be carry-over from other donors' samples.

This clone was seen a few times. The CDR3 nucleotides read TGTGCCACCAGTGGGGATCGGAAGGACCCCTACGAGCAGTACTTC. The encoded protein is CATSGDRKDPYEQYF. The chain employs TRBV24-1 and TRBJ2-7; no firm D call. The ends were cut back, 5 bases at V and 2 bases at J, with 15 bases in the middle. Germline assignment: CDR1 KGHDR and CDR2 SFDVKD. The CDR3 has 15 amino acids.

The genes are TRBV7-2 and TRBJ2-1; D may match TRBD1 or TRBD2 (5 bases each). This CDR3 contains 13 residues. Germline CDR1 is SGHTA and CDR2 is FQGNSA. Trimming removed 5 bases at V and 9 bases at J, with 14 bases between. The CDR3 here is CASSLGRPSEQFF. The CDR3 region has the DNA TGTGCCAGCAGCCTGGGACGCCCTAGTGAGCAGTTCTTC. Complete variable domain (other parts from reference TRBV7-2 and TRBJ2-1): GAGVSQSPSNKVTEKGKDVELRCDPISGHTALYWYRQSLGQGLEFLIYFQGNSAPDKSGLPSDRFSAERTGGSVSTLTIQRTQQEDSAVYLCASSLGRPSEQFFGPGTRLTVL.

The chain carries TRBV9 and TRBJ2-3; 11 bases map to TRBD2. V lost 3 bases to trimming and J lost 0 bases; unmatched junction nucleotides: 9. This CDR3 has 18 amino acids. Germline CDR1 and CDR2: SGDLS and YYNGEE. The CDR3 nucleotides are TGTGCCAGCAGCGCCCCAGCTAGCGGGGGGACTAGCACAGATACGCAGTATTTT. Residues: CASSAPASGGTSTDTQYF.

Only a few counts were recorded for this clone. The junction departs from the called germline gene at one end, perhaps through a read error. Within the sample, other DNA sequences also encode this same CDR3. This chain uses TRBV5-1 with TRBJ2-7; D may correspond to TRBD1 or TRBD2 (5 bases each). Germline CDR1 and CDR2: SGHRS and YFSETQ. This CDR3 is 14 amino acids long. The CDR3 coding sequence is TGTGCCAGCAGCTTGGTAGCAGGGACCTACGAGCAGTACTTT. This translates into CASSLVAGTYEQYF.

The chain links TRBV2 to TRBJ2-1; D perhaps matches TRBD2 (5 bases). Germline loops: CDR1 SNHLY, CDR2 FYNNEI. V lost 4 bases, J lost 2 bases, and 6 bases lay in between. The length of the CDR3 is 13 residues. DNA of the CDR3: TGTGCCAGCAGTGCGGGGACCTACAATGAGCAGTTCTTC. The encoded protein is CASSAGTYNEQFF.

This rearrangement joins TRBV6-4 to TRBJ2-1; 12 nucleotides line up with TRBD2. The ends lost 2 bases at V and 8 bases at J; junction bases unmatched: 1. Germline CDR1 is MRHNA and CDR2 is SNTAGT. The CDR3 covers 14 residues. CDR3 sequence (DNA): TGTGCCAGCAGTGACGCTAGCGGGGGGGATGAGCAGTTCTTC. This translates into CASSDASGGDEQFF.

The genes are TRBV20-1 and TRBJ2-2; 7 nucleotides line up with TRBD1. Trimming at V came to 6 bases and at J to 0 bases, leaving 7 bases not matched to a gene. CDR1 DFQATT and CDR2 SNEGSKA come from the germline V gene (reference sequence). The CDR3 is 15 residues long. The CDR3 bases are TGCAGTGCGCCTCGACAGGGATCGAACACCGGGGAGCTGTTTTTT. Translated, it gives CSAPRQGSNTGELFF.

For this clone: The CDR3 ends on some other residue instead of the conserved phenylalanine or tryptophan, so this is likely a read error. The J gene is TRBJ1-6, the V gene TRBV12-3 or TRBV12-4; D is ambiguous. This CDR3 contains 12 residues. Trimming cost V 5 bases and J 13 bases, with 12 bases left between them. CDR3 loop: CASSVYGIPLHC. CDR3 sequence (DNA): TGTGCCAGCAGTGTGTATGGAATTCCCCTCCACTGT.

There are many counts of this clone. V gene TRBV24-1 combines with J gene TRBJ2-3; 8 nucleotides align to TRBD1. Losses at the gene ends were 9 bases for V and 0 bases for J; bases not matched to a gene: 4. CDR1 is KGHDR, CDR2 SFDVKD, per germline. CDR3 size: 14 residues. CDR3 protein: CATGDRMSTDTQYF. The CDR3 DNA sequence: TGTGCCACCGGGGACAGGATGAGCACAGATACGCAGTATTTT.

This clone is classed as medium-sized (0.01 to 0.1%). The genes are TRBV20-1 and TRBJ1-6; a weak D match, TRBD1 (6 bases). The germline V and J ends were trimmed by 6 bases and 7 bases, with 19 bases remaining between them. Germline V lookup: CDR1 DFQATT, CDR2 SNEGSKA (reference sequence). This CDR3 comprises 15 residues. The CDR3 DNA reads TGCAGTGCCGTCACCAACAGGGTAGGGAATTCACCCCTCCACTTT. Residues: CSAVTNRVGNSPLHF.

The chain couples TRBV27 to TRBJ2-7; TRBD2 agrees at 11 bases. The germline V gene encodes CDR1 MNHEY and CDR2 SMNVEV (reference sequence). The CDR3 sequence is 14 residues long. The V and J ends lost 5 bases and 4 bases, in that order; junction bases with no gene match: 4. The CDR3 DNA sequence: TGTGCCAGCAGTCCCGGGACTAGCGGATACGAGCAGTACTTC. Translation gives CASSPGTSGYEQYF.

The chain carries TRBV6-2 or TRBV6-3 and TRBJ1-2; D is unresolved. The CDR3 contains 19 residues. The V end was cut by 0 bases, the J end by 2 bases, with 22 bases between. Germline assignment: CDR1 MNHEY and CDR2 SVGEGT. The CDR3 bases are TGTGCCAGCAGTTACTCCCGGACTGCTTCTCATTGGGGAAACTATGGCTACACCTTC. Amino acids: CASSYSRTASHWGNYGYTF.

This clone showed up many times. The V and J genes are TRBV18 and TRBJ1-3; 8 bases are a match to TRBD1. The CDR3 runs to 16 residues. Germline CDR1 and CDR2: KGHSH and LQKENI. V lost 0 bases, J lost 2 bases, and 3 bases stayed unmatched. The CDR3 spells CASSPPTGATGNTIYF. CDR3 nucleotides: TGTGCCAGCTCACCACCGACAGGGGCAACTGGAAACACCATATATTTT.

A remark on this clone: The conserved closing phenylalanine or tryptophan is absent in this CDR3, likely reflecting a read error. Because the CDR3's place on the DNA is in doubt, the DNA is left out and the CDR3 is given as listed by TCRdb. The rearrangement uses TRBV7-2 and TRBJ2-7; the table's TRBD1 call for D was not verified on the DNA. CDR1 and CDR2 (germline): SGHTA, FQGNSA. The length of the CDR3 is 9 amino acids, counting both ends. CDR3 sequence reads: CASSPTSGT.

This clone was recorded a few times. The CDR3 loop reads CASSLEQVVRSNEQFF. The DNA of the CDR3 is TGCGCCAGCAGCTTAGAACAGGTGGTCCGGAGTAATGAGCAGTTCTTC. J is TRBJ2-1 and V is TRBV5-1; D possibly corresponds to TRBD1 (5 bases). CDR1 and CDR2 from the germline V gene are SGHRS and YFSETQ. The CDR3 contains 16 residues. Trimming removed 2 bases at V and 7 bases at J, with 19 bases between.

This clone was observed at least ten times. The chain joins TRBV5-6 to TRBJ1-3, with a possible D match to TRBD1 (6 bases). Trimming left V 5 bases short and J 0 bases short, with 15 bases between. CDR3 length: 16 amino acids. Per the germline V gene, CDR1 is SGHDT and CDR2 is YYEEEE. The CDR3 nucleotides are TGTGCCAGCAGTAGAGGGGGTCCGCCCTCTGGAAACACCATATATTTT. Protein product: CASSRGGPPSGNTIYF.

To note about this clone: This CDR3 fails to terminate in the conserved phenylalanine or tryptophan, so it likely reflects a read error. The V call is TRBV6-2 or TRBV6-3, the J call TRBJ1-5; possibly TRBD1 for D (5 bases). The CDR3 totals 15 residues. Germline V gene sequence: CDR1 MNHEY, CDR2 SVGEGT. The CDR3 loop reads CASSAPGISNEPQHC. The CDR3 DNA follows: TGTGCCAGCAGTGCACCAGGGATAAGCAATGAGCCCCAGCATTGT.